This T cell receptor (beta chain) was sequenced for a study of T cells after somatic rescue of genetic block. Profiled with immunoSEQ multiplex PCR; TCRdb holds only in-frame clones, not every one. The table shows roughly 110,000 clones, with about 90% occurring only once. Germline V lookup: CDR1 SGHTA, CDR2 FQGTGA. V shed 5 bases and J shed 4 bases, with 17 bases lying between them. CDR3 size: 15 residues. The chain combines TRBV7-3 with TRBJ1-1; D might be TRBD1 (5 bases). The origin of this receptor is a woman aged 18-29 years. Sequencing was performed on peripheral blood mononuclear cells (PBMCs). The CDR3 here is CASSILGRSSTEAFF. CDR3 nucleotide sequence: TGTGCCAGCAGCATCCTGGGGCGGTCGTCCACTGAAGCTTTCTTT.